Detailed here is one T cell receptor beta chain. Its antigen is undetermined. Oncomine TCR Beta short-read sequencing was applied to DNA from cultured CD4+ T cells. Using its own MiXCR run on the PCR reads, TCRdb lists one record per CDR3 protein. The table shows 15,000 to 20,000 distinct CDR3 sequences, with about 56% occurring only once. Treatment indicated: approximately 10-day PBMC culture with coronavirus spike peptide pools or control peptides (ViraFEST assay). Deletions cut 3 bases from V and 0 bases from J, with 9 bases between. Looked up from germline, CDR1 is SGHVS and CDR2 is FNYEAQ. This CDR3 is built from 14 residues. The data stem from a study of vaccination and CD4 T cells after COVID-19.

Sequences were obtained from CD4+ T cells from blood, cultured in vitro. This chain links TRBV7-6 with TRBJ2-7; perhaps TRBD1 as D (7 bases). The receptor's source is a human donor who had recovered from COVID-19. The CDR3 protein is CASSLRDSSYEQYF. In nucleotides, the CDR3 is TGTGCCAGCAGCTTGCGGGACAGCTCCTACGAGCAGTACTTC.